One sample yielded the 5 T cell receptor beta chains listed below, sequenced in a study of beta chain features in type 1 diabetes. Study results and limitations: The study found moderately but significantly shorter TCRB CDR3s in all four CD4+ subsets of Type 1 diabetes patients.

Their specific antigens are unknown. Expressed TCRB transcripts were sequenced, since all the RNA that had been isolated was reverse transcribed. Generated by immunoSEQ multiplex PCR, the TCRdb table keeps only in-frame clones and is missing some. The data show about 180,000 clones, almost 8% seen once. The sample consisted of central memory CD4+ T cells from blood. The receptors stem from a man aged 18 to 30 with type 1 diabetes.

This clone was counted only a few times. The chain carries TRBV29-1 and TRBJ1-1; D perhaps matches TRBD1 (5 bases). Trimming removed 8 bases from V and 4 bases from J, with 23 bases in between. Per germline, CDR1 SQVTM and CDR2 ANQGSEA. This CDR3 spans 15 amino acids. The CDR3 DNA reads TGCAGCTCCCGCCCCTCAGGGCTGCCGGGCACTGAAGCTTTCTTT. As protein: CSSRPSGLPGTEAFF.

This chain uses TRBV5-1 with TRBJ2-1; 7 bases are a match to TRBD1. V dropped 0 bases and J dropped 0; count of bases not matched to a gene: 0. Germline CDR1 and CDR2: SGHRS and YFSETQ. This CDR3 has 15 amino acids. The CDR3 bases are TGCGCCAGCAGCTTGGACAGGGGCTCCTACAATGAGCAGTTCTTC. This translates into CASSLDRGSYNEQFF.

A few counts support this clone. V usage is TRBV19 and J usage is TRBJ2-3; unclear D gene. Germline-derived CDR1 and CDR2 are LNHDA and SQIVND (reference sequence). The V end lost 8 bases, the J end lost 6 bases, and 15 bases lay between the germline ends. The CDR3 is 13 amino acids. The CDR3 sequence is CASCSEPGDTQYF. CDR3 bases: TGTGCCAGTTGCTCCGAGCCAGGCGATACGCAGTATTTT.

There are many counts of this clone. The CDR3 coding sequence is TGTGCCAGCAGCTTAGTGCGACAGGGGCCTTCGGGGGAGCAGTACTTC. It codes for CASSLVRQGPSGEQYF. V usage is TRBV13 and J usage is TRBJ2-7; 8 nucleotides match TRBD1. V was pared by 1 base and J by 7 bases, with 12 bases of the junction left unmatched. CDR3 length: 16 amino acids. The V gene's germline CDR1 is PRHDT and CDR2 FYEKMQ (reference sequence).

This clone has a handful of counts. The chain has TRBV7-2 and TRBJ2-1; 13 positions agree with TRBD2. The CDR3 loop spans 15 amino acids. The germline CDR1 and CDR2 sequences are SGHTA and FQGNSA. J was trimmed by 9 bases and V by 5 bases; bases with no gene match: 7. CDR3 region: CASSERTSGGREQFF. The CDR3 bases are TGTGCCAGCAGCGAAAGGACTAGCGGGGGTCGTGAGCAGTTCTTC. Full variable domain (missing parts from reference TRBV7-2 and TRBJ2-1): GAGVSQSPSNKVTEKGKDVELRCDPISGHTALYWYRQSLGQGLEFLIYFQGNSAPDKSGLPSDRFSAERTGGSVSTLTIQRTQQEDSAVYLCASSERTSGGREQFFGPGTRLTVL.